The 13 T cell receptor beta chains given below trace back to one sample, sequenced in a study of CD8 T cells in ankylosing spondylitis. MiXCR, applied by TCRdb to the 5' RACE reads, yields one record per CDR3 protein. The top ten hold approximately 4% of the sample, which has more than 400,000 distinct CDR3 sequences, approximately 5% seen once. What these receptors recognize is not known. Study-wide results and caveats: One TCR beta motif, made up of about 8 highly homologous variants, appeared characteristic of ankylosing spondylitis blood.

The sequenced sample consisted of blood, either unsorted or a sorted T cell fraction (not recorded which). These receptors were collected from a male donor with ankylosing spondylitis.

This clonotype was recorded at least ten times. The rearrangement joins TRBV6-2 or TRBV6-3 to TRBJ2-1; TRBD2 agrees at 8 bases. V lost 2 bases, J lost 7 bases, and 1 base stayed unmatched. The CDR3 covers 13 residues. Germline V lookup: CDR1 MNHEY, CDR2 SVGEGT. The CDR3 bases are TGTGCCAGCAGTTACAGCGGGAGAAATGAGCAGTTCTTC. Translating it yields CASSYSGRNEQFF.

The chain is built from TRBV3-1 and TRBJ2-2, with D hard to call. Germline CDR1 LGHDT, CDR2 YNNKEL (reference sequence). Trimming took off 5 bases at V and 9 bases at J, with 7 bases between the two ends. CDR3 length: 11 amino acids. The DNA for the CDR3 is TGTGCCAGCAGCGCAACGCGGGAGCTGTTTTTT. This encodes CASSATRELFF.

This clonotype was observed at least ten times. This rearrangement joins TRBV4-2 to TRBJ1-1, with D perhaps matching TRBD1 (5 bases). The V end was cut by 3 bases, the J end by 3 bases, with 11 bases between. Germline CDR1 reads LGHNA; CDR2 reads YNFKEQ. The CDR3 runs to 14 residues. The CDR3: CASSQEWGDTEAFF. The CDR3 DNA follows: TGTGCCAGCAGCCAGGAGTGGGGGGACACTGAAGCTTTCTTT.

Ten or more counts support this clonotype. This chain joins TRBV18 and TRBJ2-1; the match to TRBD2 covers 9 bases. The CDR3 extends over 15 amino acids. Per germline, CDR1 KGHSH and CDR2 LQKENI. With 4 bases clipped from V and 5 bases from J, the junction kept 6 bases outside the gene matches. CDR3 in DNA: TGTGCCAGCTCACTTAGCGGGGGCCGGGACAATGAGCAGTTCTTC. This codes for CASSLSGGRDNEQFF.

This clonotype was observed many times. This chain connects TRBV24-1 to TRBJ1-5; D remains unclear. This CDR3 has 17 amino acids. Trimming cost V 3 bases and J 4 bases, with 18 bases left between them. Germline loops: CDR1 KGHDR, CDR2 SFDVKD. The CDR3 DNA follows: TGTGCCACCAGTGATCCGTCGGATAGAGTTATTAATCAGCCCCAGCATTTT. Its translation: CATSDPSDRVINQPQHF.

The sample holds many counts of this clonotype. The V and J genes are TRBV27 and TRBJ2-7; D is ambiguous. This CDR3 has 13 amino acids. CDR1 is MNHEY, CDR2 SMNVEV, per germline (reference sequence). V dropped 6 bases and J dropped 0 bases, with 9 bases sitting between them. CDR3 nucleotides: TGTGCCAGCAGCTTCTATCTCTCCTACGAGCAGTACTTC. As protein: CASSFYLSYEQYF.

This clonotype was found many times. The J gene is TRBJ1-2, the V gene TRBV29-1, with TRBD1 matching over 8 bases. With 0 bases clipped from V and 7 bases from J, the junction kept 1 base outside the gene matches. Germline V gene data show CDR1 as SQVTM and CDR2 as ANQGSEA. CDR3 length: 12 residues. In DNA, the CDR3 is TGCAGCGTTGAAGACGACAGGGGTGGCTACACCTTC. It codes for CSVEDDRGGYTF. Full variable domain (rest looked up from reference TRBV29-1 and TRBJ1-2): SAVISQKPSRDICQRGTSLTIQCQVDSQVTMMFWYRQQPGQSLTLIATANQGSEATYESGFVIDKFPISRPNLTFSTLTVSNMSPEDSSIYLCSVEDDRGGYTFGSGTRLTVV.

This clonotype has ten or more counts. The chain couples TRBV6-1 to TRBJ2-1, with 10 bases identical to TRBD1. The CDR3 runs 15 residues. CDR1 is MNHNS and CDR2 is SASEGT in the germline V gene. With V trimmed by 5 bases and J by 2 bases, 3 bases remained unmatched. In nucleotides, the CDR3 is TGTGCCAGCAGTCTCGGGACAGGGGCCTACAATGAGCAGTTCTTC. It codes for CASSLGTGAYNEQFF.

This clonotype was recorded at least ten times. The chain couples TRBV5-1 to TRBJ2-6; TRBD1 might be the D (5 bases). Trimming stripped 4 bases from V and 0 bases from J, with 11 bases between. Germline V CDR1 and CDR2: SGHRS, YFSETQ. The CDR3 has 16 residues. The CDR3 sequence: CASSQTASSGANVLTF. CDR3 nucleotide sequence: TGCGCCAGCAGCCAGACAGCCAGCTCTGGGGCCAACGTCCTGACTTTC.

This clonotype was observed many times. The CDR3 region has the DNA TGTGCCAGCAGCTTAGGGCTCGGGGAGCTGTTTTTT. It is translated as CASSLGLGELFF. The chain carries TRBV11-2 and TRBJ2-2; D gene uncertain. CDR3 length: 12 residues. Deletions cut 1 base from V and 7 bases from J, with 4 bases between. Germline V gene data show CDR1 as SGHAT and CDR2 as FQNNGV.

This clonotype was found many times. The CDR3 DNA is TGCAGCGTGGCTGACAGGAATCAGCCCCAGCATTTT. Its protein product is CSVADRNQPQHF. The V gene is TRBV29-1, the J gene TRBJ1-5, with D possibly matching TRBD1 (6 bases). The length of the CDR3 is 12 residues. V lost 6 bases, J lost 4 bases, and 10 bases lay in between. The germline V gene has CDR1 SQVTM and CDR2 ANQGSEA. Variable domain in full (rest from reference TRBV29-1 and TRBJ1-5): SAVISQKPSRDICQRGTSLTIQCQVDSQVTMMFWYRQQPGQSLTLIATANQGSEATYESGFVIDKFPISRPNLTFSTLTVSNMSPEDSSIYLCSVADRNQPQHFGDGTRLSIL.

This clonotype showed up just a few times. The CDR3 spells CASSYGRGSSYNEQFF. The CDR3 bases are TGTGCCAGCAGTTACGGGCGGGGGAGCTCCTACAATGAGCAGTTCTTC. The V and J genes are TRBV6-2 or TRBV6-3 and TRBJ2-1; the match to TRBD2 covers 7 bases. V lost 2 bases to trimming and J lost 0 bases; unmatched junction nucleotides: 4. From germline, CDR1 is MNHEY and CDR2 SVGEGT. The CDR3 is 16 amino acids.

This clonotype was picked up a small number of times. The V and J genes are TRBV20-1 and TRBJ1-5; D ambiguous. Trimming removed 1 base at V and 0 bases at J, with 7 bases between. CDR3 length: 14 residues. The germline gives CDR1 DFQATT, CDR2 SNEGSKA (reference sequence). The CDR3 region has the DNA TGCAGTGCTAGAGGGTTCGATAGCAATCAGCCCCAGCATTTT. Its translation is CSARGFDSNQPQHF.